The source of this T cell receptor beta chain is a study of CD8+ T cells in alopecia areata. Study at large: Transfer of skin from roughly 6-12-month-old C3H/HeJ graft donors with spontaneous alopecia was made to approximately 7-11-week-old female C3H/HeJ mice. Study-wide results and caveats: Higher clonality and more expanded CD8+ clones appeared in lesional than normal scalp.

The V end was cut by 6 bases, the J end by 2 bases, with 8 bases between. The germline V gene has CDR1 NSHNY and CDR2 SYGAGN. The CDR3 totals 13 residues. As regards this clone: Its antigen is unknown. All gene names here are mouse names. The read is 4 residues too short to cover the CDR3 end, so that end is filled in from the germline J gene.

After pooling, cutaneous lymph node cells were sorted with CD4, CD8alpha, NKG2D, NKG2ACE and other markers. Sequencing relied on a cDNA template that was reverse transcribed from extracted RNA. Generated by immunoSEQ multiplex PCR, the TCRdb table keeps only in-frame clones and is missing some. The table lists about 300,000 clones, no singletons, with roughly 1.2% in the top ten. This sequence joins TRBV13-1 and TRBJ2-2; D unresolved. Sequencing was carried out using CD4+ T cells sorted from a lymph node. The TCR sequence derives from a C3H/HeJ mouse with alopecia areata. The mouse strain carries the MHC haplotype H2-k. CDR3 residues: CASKGRNTGQLYF. The CDR3 bases that were read are TGTGCCAGCAAGGGTAGGAACACCGGG.